This TCR beta chain was recovered during a study of T-cell memory formation after mild COVID-19. Whole-study results and caveats: CD4/CD8 balance held among clones contracting day 15 to 85, and later expanders leaned CD4+.

TCRdb fed the 5' RACE reads into MiXCR, producing one record per CDR3 protein. The profile shows fewer than 350,000 distinct CDR3 sequences, approximately 15% of them singletons. Concerning this clonotype: The target antigen is unknown.

In germline, CDR1 is KGHSH, CDR2 LQKENI. CDR3 length: 16 residues. V shed 0 bases and J 0 bases; nucleotides not matched to a gene: 4. The specimen was PBMCs or a T cell subset sorted from them (not recorded which). J is TRBJ2-7 and V is TRBV18; 8 nucleotides align to TRBD1. The receptor's source is a young man who had mild COVID-19 (a few samples of this study predate the infection). Cell type and time point are not known. The CDR3 DNA is TGTGCCAGCTCACCACCGCTAGGACAGGGCTCCTACGAGCAGTACTTC. It codes for CASSPPLGQGSYEQYF.